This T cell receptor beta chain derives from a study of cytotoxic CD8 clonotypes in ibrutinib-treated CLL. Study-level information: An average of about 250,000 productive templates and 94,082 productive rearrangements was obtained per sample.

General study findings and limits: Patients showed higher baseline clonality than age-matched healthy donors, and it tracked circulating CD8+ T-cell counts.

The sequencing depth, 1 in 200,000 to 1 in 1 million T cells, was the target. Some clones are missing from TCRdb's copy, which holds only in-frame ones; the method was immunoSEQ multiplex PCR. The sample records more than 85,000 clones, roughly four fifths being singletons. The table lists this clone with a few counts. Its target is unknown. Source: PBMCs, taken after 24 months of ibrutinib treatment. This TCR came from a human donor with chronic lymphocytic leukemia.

The CDR3 is CASSLVANQPQHF. In nucleotides, the CDR3 is TGTGCCAGCAGCTTAGTGGCTAATCAGCCCCAGCATTTT. The chain is built from TRBV7-2 and TRBJ1-5; D uncertain. The germline gives CDR1 SGHTA, CDR2 FQGNSA. The CDR3 has 13 amino acids. With 1 base removed from V and 4 bases from J, the gap between germline ends came to 5 bases.